This T cell receptor beta chain was found in a study of shared clonotypes between healthy human individuals. Study-wide results and caveats: Clonotype sharing across a handful of donors was observed for 4.5% to 6.5% of naive CD4 clonotypes.

Repertoires were generated with immunoSEQ multiplex PCR, while TCRdb's copy carries only in-frame clones and drops some. The sample has roughly 1 million clones, roughly 70% seen once; the top ten hold approximately 1.5%. Worth noting for this clone: No antigen is known for it.

With 1 base removed from V and 7 bases from J, the gap between germline ends came to 10 bases. This CDR3 spans 14 amino acids. Germline V gene sequence: CDR1 SGHAT, CDR2 FQNNGV. CD45RA-negative memory and CD45RA+ naive subsets were split from the CD4+ cells. This clonotype was obtained from a man between 18 and 35 years old in good health. Sequenced material: memory CD4+ T cells sorted from blood. Subset of the sample: CD45RA-negative fraction. The chain joins TRBV11-2 to TRBJ2-2; no reliable D call. CDR3 nucleotides: TGTGCCAGCAGCTTAGTGTTGTCCAGCGGGGAGCTGTTTTTT. Residues: CASSLVLSSGELFF.